This TCR beta chain was found in a study of blood T cell repertoires in COVID-19. Study-level information: The United States, Italy and Spain were the sources of the acute and convalescent COVID-19 samples. In each case, the material was cDNA or gDNA derived from T cells, B-cell-depleted T cells, or PBMCs.

V was shortened by 2 bases and J by 1 base, with 5 bases between the two germline ends. This CDR3 is 13 amino acids long. Germline V gives CDR1 LGHDT, CDR2 YNNKEL (reference sequence). How the authors handled the data: Amplification from reference gene primers served as the basis for estimated nucleated cell counts. The data were produced by immunoSEQ multiplex PCR, yet TCRdb's version contains in-frame clones alone and is incomplete. The DNA was the basis for D and trimming; V, J and clone size are from that table. Of about 160,000 clones in the sample, approximately 92% were seen once. The V gene is TRBV3-1 (or the pseudogene TRBV3-2), the J gene TRBJ1-1; no definite D call. This receptor was obtained from a woman between 50 and 59 years old with acute or convalescent COVID-19. Source material: peripheral blood. DNA of the CDR3: TGTGCCAGCAGCCAACTTCGGAACACTGAAGCTTTCTTT. The encoded protein is CASSQLRNTEAFF.